This T cell receptor beta chain was retrieved from a study of immune evolution from preneoplasia to lung adenocarcinoma. Assay used: immunoSEQ multiplex PCR; TCRdb lists only in-frame clones, some missing. The profile shows tens of thousands of clones, roughly four fifths of them singletons. The specimen was FFPE invasive lung adenocarcinoma tissue. The sequence derives from a person aged 55 to 75 with lung adenocarcinoma.

The CDR3 spells CASSSLDRDGEKLFF. CDR3 coding DNA: TGTGCCAGCAGCTCACTCGACAGGGACGGTGAAAAACTGTTTTTT. The chain recombines TRBV11-3 with TRBJ1-4; 7 nucleotides match TRBD1. The CDR3 extends over 15 amino acids. The junction had 9 bases not matched to a gene; V was cut back by 4 bases and J by 7 bases. Germline V gives CDR1 SGHNT, CDR2 YENEEA.